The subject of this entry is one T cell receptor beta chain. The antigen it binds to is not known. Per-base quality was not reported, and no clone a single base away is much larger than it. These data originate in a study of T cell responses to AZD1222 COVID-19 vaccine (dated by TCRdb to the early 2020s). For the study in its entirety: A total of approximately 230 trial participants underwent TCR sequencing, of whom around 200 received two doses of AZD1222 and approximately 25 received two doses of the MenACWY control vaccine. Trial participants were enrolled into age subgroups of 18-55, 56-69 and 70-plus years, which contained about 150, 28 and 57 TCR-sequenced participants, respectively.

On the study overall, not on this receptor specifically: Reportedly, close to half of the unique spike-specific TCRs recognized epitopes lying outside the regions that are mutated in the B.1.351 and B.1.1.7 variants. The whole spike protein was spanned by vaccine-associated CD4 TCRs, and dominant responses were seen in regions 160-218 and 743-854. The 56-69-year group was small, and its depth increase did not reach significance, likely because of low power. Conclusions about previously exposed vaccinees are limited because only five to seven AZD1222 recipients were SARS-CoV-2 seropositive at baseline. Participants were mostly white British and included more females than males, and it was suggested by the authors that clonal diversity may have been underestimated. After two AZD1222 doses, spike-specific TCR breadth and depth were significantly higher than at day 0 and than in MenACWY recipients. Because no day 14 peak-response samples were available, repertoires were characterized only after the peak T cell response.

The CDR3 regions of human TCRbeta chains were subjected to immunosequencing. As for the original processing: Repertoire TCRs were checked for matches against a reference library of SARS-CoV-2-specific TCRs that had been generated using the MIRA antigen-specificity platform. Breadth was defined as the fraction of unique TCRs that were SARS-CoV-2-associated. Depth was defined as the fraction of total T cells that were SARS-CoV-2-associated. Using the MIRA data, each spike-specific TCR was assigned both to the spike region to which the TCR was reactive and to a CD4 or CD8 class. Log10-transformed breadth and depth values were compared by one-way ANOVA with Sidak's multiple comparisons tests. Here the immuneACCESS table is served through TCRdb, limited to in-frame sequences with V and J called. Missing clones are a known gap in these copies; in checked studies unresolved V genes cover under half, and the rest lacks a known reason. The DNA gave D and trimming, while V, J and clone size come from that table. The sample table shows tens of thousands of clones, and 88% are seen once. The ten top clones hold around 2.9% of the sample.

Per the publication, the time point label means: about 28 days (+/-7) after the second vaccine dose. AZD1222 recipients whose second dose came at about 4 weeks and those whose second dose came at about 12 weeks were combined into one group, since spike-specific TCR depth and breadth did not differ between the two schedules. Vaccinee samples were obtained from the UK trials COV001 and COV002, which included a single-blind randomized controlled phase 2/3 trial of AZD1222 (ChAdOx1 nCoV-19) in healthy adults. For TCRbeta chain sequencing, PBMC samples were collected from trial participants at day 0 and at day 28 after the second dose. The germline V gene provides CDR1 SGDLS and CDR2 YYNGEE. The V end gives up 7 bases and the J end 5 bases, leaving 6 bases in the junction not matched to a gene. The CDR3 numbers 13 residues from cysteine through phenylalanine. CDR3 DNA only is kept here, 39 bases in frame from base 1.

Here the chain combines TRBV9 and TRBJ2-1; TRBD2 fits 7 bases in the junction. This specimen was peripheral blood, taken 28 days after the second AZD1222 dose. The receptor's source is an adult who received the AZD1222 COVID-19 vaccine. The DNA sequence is TGTGCCAGCGGGCTAGCGGAGAACAATGAGCAGTTCTTC. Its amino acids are CASGLAENNEQFF.